Shown below are 18 T cell receptor beta chains from a single sample sequenced in a study of response to subunit inactivated influenza vaccine. TCRdb processed the RT-PCR reads anew with MiXCR; each CDR3 protein has one entry. The data hold 150,000 to 200,000 distinct CDR3 sequences, with approximately 12% observed a single time. This same sample was also taken into another study, of T cells expressing NK-cell markers. That source notes: 5'RACE template switching built TCR beta cDNA with unique molecular identifiers.

The source was CD8+ T cells sorted from PBMCs, collected roughly 12 days after vaccination. These receptors were taken from a man aged 45 to 65 who received an inactivated influenza vaccine.

The chain uses TRBV4-3 and TRBJ1-1; 7 bases agree with TRBD1. This CDR3 contains 15 residues. The germline CDR1 and CDR2 sequences are LGHNA and YSLEER. J was trimmed by 0 bases and V by 2 bases; bases with no gene match: 3. The CDR3 protein is CASSQTGVLNTEAFF. In DNA form, the CDR3 reads TGCGCCAGCAGCCAAACAGGGGTCTTGAACACTGAAGCTTTCTTT.

The chain joins TRBV19 to TRBJ2-7; 10 positions match TRBD1. J lost 4 bases, V lost 3 bases, and 3 bases had no gene match. Germline V CDR1 and CDR2: LNHDA, SQIVND (reference sequence). The CDR3 spans 14 residues. The CDR3 is CASSIWDRGYEQYF. CDR3 nucleotides: TGTGCCAGTAGTATCTGGGACAGGGGTTACGAGCAGTACTTC. The entire variable domain, with the rest obtained from reference TRBV19 and TRBJ2-7, is as follows: DGGITQSPKYLFRKEGQNVTLSCEQNLNHDAMYWYRQDPGQGLRLIYYSQIVNDFQKGDIAEGYSVSREKKESFPLTVTSAQKNPTAFYLCASSIWDRGYEQYFGPGTRLTVT.

This clonotype was counted a few times. The V gene is TRBV28, the J gene TRBJ1-1; weak D call: TRBD1 (5 bases). The V and J ends lost 6 bases and 8 bases respectively, with 19 bases between them. The length of the CDR3 is 14 residues. The V gene's germline CDR1 is MDHEN and CDR2 SYDVKM. DNA of the CDR3: TGTGCCAGCAGCTACATGACAGTCTCCGCAGAAGCTTTCTTT. Translating gives CASSYMTVSAEAFF.

This clonotype showed up just a few times. The chain is built from TRBV2 and TRBJ2-7; D is perhaps TRBD1 (6 bases). CDR1 and CDR2 (germline): SNHLY, FYNNEI. With 2 bases removed from V and 3 bases from J, the gap between germline ends came to 17 bases. This CDR3 is built from 16 residues. This CDR3 is CASSEPGRTVNYEQYF. CDR3 nucleotides: TGTGCCAGCAGTGAACCGGGGCGGACAGTAAACTACGAGCAGTACTTC.

Only a few counts were recorded for this clonotype. The chain has TRBV20-1 and TRBJ2-7; D not certain. Germline CDR1 and CDR2: DFQATT and SNEGSKA (reference sequence). Trimming removed 5 bases from V and 4 bases from J, with 21 bases in between. The CDR3 is 15 residues long. The CDR3 region is CSAGSTALPTYEQYF. CDR3 nucleotides: TGCAGTGCTGGTTCAACGGCACTACCTACATACGAGCAGTACTTC.

This clonotype was detected ten times or more. The V call is TRBV10-1, the J call TRBJ2-2; D is perhaps TRBD1 (6 bases). Germline CDR1 and CDR2: WNHNN and SYGVQD (reference sequence). Between the trimmed V and J ends, which lost 6 bases and 1 base, there was a span of 12 bases. The CDR3 totals 15 residues. The CDR3 DNA sequence: TGCGCCAGCAGACCACAGACAGGGAACACCGGGGAGCTGTTTTTT. Protein product: CASRPQTGNTGELFF.

This clonotype was observed a few times. The chain recombines TRBV5-1 with TRBJ2-3, with 10 positions matching TRBD2. The J segment lost 6 bases and the V segment lost 2 bases, leaving 9 bases of the junction unmatched. Germline V lookup: CDR1 SGHRS, CDR2 YFSETQ. This CDR3 is built from 16 residues. The CDR3 protein is CASSLSSGGPLDTQYF. The CDR3 bases are TGCGCCAGCAGCTTATCTAGCGGGGGACCTTTGGATACGCAGTATTTT.

The CDR3 spells CASSPDLTRDTDLYEQYF. CDR3 sequence (DNA): TGCGCCAGCAGCCCAGACCTAACCCGGGACACCGACCTCTACGAGCAGTACTTC. This chain connects TRBV4-3 to TRBJ2-7, with D maybe TRBD1 (6 bases). CDR1 and CDR2 from the germline V gene are LGHNA and YSLEER. This CDR3 spans 18 amino acids. V was shortened by 4 bases and J by 3 bases, with 25 bases between the two germline ends.

The CDR3 DNA reads as TGTGCCAGCAGTTACTCTCAGGGCGATGGCTACACCTTC. Protein product: CASSYSQGDGYTF. The V call is TRBV6-2 or TRBV6-3, the J call TRBJ1-2; D may be TRBD1 (5 bases). This CDR3 is 13 amino acids long. Trimming removed 0 bases at V and 6 bases at J, with 8 bases between. Germline V gene sequence: CDR1 MNHEY, CDR2 SVGEGT.

This clonotype was found a few times. The chain couples TRBV14 to TRBJ2-1; no definite D call. V was shortened by 0 bases and J by 2 bases, with 8 bases between the two germline ends. This CDR3 spans 15 amino acids. CDR1 is SGHDN, CDR2 FVKESK, per germline. The DNA of the CDR3 is TGTGCCAGCAGCCAAGATTACAGCGCCTACAATGAGCAGTTCTTC. Translated: CASSQDYSAYNEQFF.

The chain employs TRBV5-5 and TRBJ2-7; TRBD1 agrees at 7 bases. V was clipped by 2 bases and J by 4 bases; unmatched bases: 9. This CDR3 contains 15 residues. Germline V gene data show CDR1 as SGHKS and CDR2 as YYEKEE (reference sequence). Here the CDR3 reads CASSLVTGNGYEQYF. As DNA, the CDR3 is TGTGCCAGCAGCTTAGTGACAGGGAACGGTTACGAGCAGTACTTC.

This clonotype was seen many times. The rearrangement joins TRBV5-6 to TRBJ2-7; 8 bases map to TRBD1. V gave up 4 bases and J gave up 6 bases; unmatched junction bases: 12. Germline V CDR1 and CDR2: SGHDT, YYEEEE. This CDR3 spans 15 amino acids. The CDR3 nucleotides are TGTGCCAGCAGCGAACTGACAGGGGAGTTGGGCGAGCAGTACTTC. Protein product: CASSELTGELGEQYF.

This chain uses TRBV10-3 with TRBJ1-5; D is undetermined. The CDR3 loop spans 12 amino acids. Germline CDR1 ENHRY, CDR2 SYGVKD. V was clipped by 4 bases and J by 4 bases, with 5 bases between them. The CDR3 region has the DNA TGTGCCATCAGTGGGGTAAATCAGCCCCAGCATTTT. It yields the protein CAISGVNQPQHF.

This clonotype appeared many times. This chain joins TRBV7-8 and TRBJ2-5, with 8 bases identical to TRBD1. The CDR3 consists of 15 residues. Germline loops: CDR1 SGHVS, CDR2 FQNEAQ. V was clipped by 1 base and J by 5 bases; unmatched bases: 6. The CDR3 loop reads CASSLESGGLETQYF. The CDR3 DNA sequence: TGTGCCAGCAGCTTAGAGTCAGGGGGCTTGGAGACCCAGTACTTC.

The chain has TRBV25-1 and TRBJ2-5; 8 bases are shared with TRBD1. The germline gives CDR1 MGHDK, CDR2 SYGVNS. J gave up 3 bases and V 4 bases, and 16 bases lay outside the gene matches. This CDR3 is built from 18 residues. The CDR3 DNA follows: TGTGCCAGCAGTGGCGATCCGGGACAGGAGATTTCTAAAGAGACCCAGTACTTC. This translates into CASSGDPGQEISKETQYF.

This clonotype was found a few times. The junction shows a germline mismatch at one end, possibly a read error. V usage is TRBV4-1 and J usage is TRBJ2-2, with 9 bases aligning to TRBD1. Germline CDR1 and CDR2: MGHRA and YSYEKL. The length of the CDR3 is 14 residues. This CDR3 is CASSQVDRGGVLFF. Written as DNA, the CDR3 is TGCGCCAGCAGCCAAGTCGACAGGGGGGGGGTGCTGTTTTTT.

V gene TRBV10-3 combines with J gene TRBJ1-6, with unresolved D. V was trimmed by 6 bases and J by 6 bases, leaving 15 bases between them. CDR3 length equals 15 residues. Looked up from germline, CDR1 is ENHRY and CDR2 is SYGVKD. CDR3 DNA: TGTGCCATCAGCGCAGCAAGAAGTCCTAATTCACCCCTCCACTTT. Protein sequence: CAISAARSPNSPLHF.

This clonotype has ten or more counts. The rearrangement uses TRBV20-1 and TRBJ2-1; possibly TRBD2 for D (6 bases). Trimming took 1 base from V and 12 from J, leaving 16 bases between them. The CDR3 is made up of 13 amino acids. CDR1 is DFQATT, CDR2 SNEGSKA, per germline (reference sequence). The CDR3 nucleotides read TGCAGTGCTAGAGGGCCACGCGGGGACGGGCAGTTCTTC. Its translation: CSARGPRGDGQFF.